What follows is one TCR beta chain and its context. The entry originates in a study of blood T cell repertoires in COVID-19. Across the whole study: The samples span acute and convalescent COVID-19 from the United States, Italy and Spain.

Seattle researchers signed up patients amid active infection and tracked them longitudinally. As processed by the authors: The assay estimated nucleated cells by amplifying reference gene primers. Method: immunoSEQ multiplex PCR; TCRdb's copy keeps in-frame clones and lacks some. The DNA was the basis for D and trimming; V, J and clone size are from that table. The data contain 100,000 to 150,000 clones, about 81% of them singletons. J was trimmed by 2 bases and V by 5 bases; bases with no gene match: 10. Per germline, CDR1 SGHRS and CDR2 YFSETQ. This CDR3 contains 16 residues. Sequenced sample: peripheral blood. The sequence was obtained from a man in his thirties or forties with COVID-19, enrolled during active disease. The V call is TRBV5-1, the J call TRBJ2-3, with 8 bases aligning to TRBD2. The CDR3 region has the DNA TGCGCCAGCAGTCGATACAAAGCGGGGGACACAGATACGCAGTATTTT. Its translation: CASSRYKAGDTDTQYF.